This T cell receptor (beta chain) appears in the sequencing data of a study of identical twins (dated by TCRdb to between 2015 and 2016). Study-wide context: To test whether fetal clonotypes persist, this study deep-sequenced TCR alpha and beta repertoires from monozygotic twins, from unrelated adults of various ages, and from cord blood. To rule out contamination, the twin experiments were replicated at different times with different library preparation protocols.

The method behind the library was 5' RACE. TCRdb records Illumina HiSeq 2000 as the sequencer. A universal primer binding site was introduced by template switching, and a unique molecular identifier was present in the final cDNA, enabling accurate counting of TCR cDNA molecules. First-strand cDNA for TCR alpha and beta chains was synthesized from specific primers in the conserved constant-segment region. Each cDNA library was double barcoded, with a SMART-Mk sample barcode plus Illumina barcodes, to control for contamination. Two successive PCR steps introduced TruSeq adapter sequences along with Illumina sample barcodes. Sequencing of the TCR alpha and beta cDNA libraries was done on the Illumina HiSeq platform using custom primers. Per the source publication's procedure: Raw reads were processed with MiGEC to extract unique molecular identifiers, and MiXCR was used to determine CDR3 positions. Recombination models were inferred per individual with the repgenHMM and IGoR tools using an EM algorithm. The analysis of shared clonotypes was done with the tcR package in R, with sharing normalized by the product of cloneset sizes. To study raw recombination without the effects of thymic and clonal selection, out-of-frame nonproductive sequences were analyzed. The raw public data were reprocessed by TCRdb itself: fastp quality trimming at Q25, MiXCR clonotype calling, in-frame beta chains only. Rows merge per CDR3 protein into single entries with the most common DNA and genes. TCRdb's processing, not the authors' own work, is the source of the V and J calls. Counted in this sample were more than 600,000 distinct CDR3 sequences; roughly 18% of them appeared once. The ten most abundant clones make up roughly 14% of the sample.

The junction carries 9 bases between V and J, which are trimmed by 0 bases and 11 bases respectively. The CDR3 numbers 13 residues from cysteine through phenylalanine. Only the CDR3 portion is preserved as DNA: 39 bases, with reading frame beginning at the first base. According to the germline V gene, CDR1 reads SGHRS and CDR2 reads YFSETQ. The full study reports these points: Recombination models systematically underestimated out-of-frame TCR alpha sharing in monozygotic twins but agreed with sharing between unrelated individuals. The excess sharing between twins in beta out-of-frame sequences was weaker because fewer shared sequences reduced the signal-to-noise ratio. Invariant T cells such as MAIT and iNKT could partly confound zero-insertion analyses, though diverse VJ usage argued against this for most clonotypes. Compared with coincidental sharing between unrelated individuals, out-of-frame TCR alpha sequences shared between twins showed an excess of sequences with low generation probability. Abundant cord blood beta clonotypes carried fewer insertions; young adult naive repertoires showed a weaker similar trend, while memory repertoires showed none. Conclusions relied on cross-sectional statistical analysis, since the same donors could not be followed over many years.

All donors were healthy Caucasians. The twin cohort comprised three pairs of female monozygotic twins, all aged about 18 to 30 years. The RNA used for TCR libraries was isolated from peripheral blood mononuclear cells. Concerning this clonotype: The specificity of this receptor is unknown. The record has no base qualities; no much larger clone is one base away.

This sample was also put to use in a study of T cells expressing NK-cell markers. The second study, in turn, reports: Fewer than ten donors provided sorted CD3+CD56+NKG2C+, CD3+CD56+NKG2C- and CD3+CD56-NKG2C+ T-cell subsets, whose TCR beta-chain repertoires were profiled. Of the eight sequenced donors, seven were found to be HCMV-seropositive and one was found to be HCMV-seronegative. In several experiments an anti-gammadeltaTCR antibody was added to restrict sorting to alphabetaTCR-expressing T cells. For six donors, the dominant CD3+CD56+NKG2C+ clonotypes were among the top 10 CD8+ clonotypes and accounted for roughly 1.0-8% of CD8+ T cells. Those dominant clonotypes were again the most abundant among CD3+CD56-NKG2C+ cells in a handful of donors, at roughly 25-65%. It remained unclear whether the expanded NKG2C-expressing T cell clones were specific for HCMV antigens. The eight sequenced donors were randomly selected healthy volunteers, three men and five women. HCMV serostatus was determined by detecting HCMV-specific IgG in serum with a commercial ELISA kit. For a handful of donors, unsorted PBMC were also used to sequence bulk peripheral blood T-cell repertoires. Reads were demultiplexed and grouped by UMI with MIGEC, and clonotypes were assembled and quantified with MiTCR. Only TCR cDNA sequences supported by at least two reads were kept to exclude erroneous sequences. The tcR package was used for downstream repertoire analysis, and clonotypes were matched between fractions using CDR3 nucleotide sequence together with V segment. Antigen specificity was annotated against VDJdb with VDJmatch, allowing one amino acid substitution in CDR3.

This TCR came from a woman between 18 and 30 years old in good health. This chain joins TRBV5-1 to TRBJ1-6; the D gene is perhaps TRBD1, on 5 matching bases. Sequencing was performed on PBMCs. The CDR3 in this case is CASSLAGDPPLHF. The DNA sequence reads TGCGCCAGCAGCTTGGCGGGGGATCCACCCCTCCACTTT. Here the CDR3 is joined to the reference TRBV5-1 and TRBJ1-6 genes, and the full variable domain is: KAGVTQTPRYLIKTRGQQVTLSCSPISGHRSVSWYQQTPGQGLQFLFEYFSETQRNKGNFPGRFSGRQFSNSRSEMNVSTLELGDSALYLCASSLAGDPPLHFGNGTRLTVT.